The present TCR beta chain was sequenced within a study of blood T cell repertoires in COVID-19. Whole-study context: The United States, Italy and Spain provided the acute and convalescent COVID-19 samples.

CDR1 is LNHDA and CDR2 is SQIVND in the germline V gene (reference sequence). The CDR3 has 14 residues. V lost 7 bases and J lost 1, with 13 bases in between. The table came from immunoSEQ multiplex PCR; TCRdb's copy has only in-frame clones and leaves some out. The sample lists approximately 300,000 clones, roughly 84% occurring once. The receptor comes from a human donor with COVID-19, enrolled during active disease. The donor label of this sample is uncertain. The chain is built from TRBV19 and TRBJ1-2; D is ambiguous. Sequenced material: peripheral blood. The DNA for the CDR3 is TGTGCCAGTACCGAGGGCCTCAATAACTATGGCTACACCTTC. This translates into CASTEGLNNYGYTF.